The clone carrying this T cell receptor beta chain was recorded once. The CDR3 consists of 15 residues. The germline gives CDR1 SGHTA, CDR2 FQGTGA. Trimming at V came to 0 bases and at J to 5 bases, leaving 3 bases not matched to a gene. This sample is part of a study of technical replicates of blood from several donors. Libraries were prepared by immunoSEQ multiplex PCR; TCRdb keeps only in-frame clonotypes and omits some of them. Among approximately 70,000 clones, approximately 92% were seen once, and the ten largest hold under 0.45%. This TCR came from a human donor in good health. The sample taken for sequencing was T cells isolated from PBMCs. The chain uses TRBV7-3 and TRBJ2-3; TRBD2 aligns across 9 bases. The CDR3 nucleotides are TGTGCCAGCAGCTTAACTAGCGGGAGAGGAGATACGCAGTATTTT. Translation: CASSLTSGRGDTQYF. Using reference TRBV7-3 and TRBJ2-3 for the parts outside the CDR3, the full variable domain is GAGVSQTPSNKVTEKGKYVELRCDPISGHTALYWYRQSLGQGPEFLIYFQGTGAADDSGLPNDRFFAVRPEGSVSTLKIQRTERGDSAVYLCASSLTSGRGDTQYFGPGTRLTVL.